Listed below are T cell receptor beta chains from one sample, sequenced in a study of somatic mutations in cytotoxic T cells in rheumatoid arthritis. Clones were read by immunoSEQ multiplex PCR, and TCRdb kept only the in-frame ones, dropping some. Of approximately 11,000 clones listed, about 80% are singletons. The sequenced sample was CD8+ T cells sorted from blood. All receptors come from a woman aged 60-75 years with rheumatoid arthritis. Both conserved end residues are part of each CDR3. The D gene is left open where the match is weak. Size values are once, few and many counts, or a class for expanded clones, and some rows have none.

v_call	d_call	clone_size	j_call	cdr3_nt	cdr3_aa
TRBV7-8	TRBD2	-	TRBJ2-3	TGTGCCAGCAGCCATTCTTCACGGGGCGGGAGGGCCTTGGATACGCAGTATTTT	CASSHSSRGGRALDTQYF
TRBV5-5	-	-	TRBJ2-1	TGTGCCAGCAGCTTGGTAAGCGTTCGGCCTATCGCCGATGAGCAGTTCTTC	CASSLVSVRPIADEQFF
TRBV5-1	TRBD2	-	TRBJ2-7	TGCGCCAGCAGCCCCGGGGGGGCCACGGGGGACGAGCAGTACTTC	CASSPGGATGDEQYF
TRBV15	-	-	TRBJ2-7	TGTGCCACCAGCCTCTCGACATCGCATTCCTACGAGCAGTACTTC	CATSLSTSHSYEQYF
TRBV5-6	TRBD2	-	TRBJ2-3	TGTGCCAGCAGCTGGGGACTAGCGGGAGCGAGCACAGATACGCAGTATTTT	CASSWGLAGASTDTQYF
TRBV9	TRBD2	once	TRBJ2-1	TGTGCCAGCAGCGTGGAGACTAGCGGGAGCTACAATGAGCAGTTCTTC	CASSVETSGSYNEQFF
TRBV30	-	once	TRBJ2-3	TGTGCCTGGAGCACAGATAGCACAGATACGCAGTATTTT	CAWSTDSTDTQYF
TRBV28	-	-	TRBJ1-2	TGTGCCAGCAGTCCCCAGGGATTAGGGTTTAACTATGGCTACACCTTC	CASSPQGLGFNYGYTF
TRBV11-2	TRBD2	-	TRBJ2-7	TGTGCCAGCAGCTTAGAAGGGACTAGTTACTTCGACGAGCAGTACTTC	CASSLEGTSYFDEQYF
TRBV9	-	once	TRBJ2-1	TGTGCCAGCGGAGGTAGCGCGCACAATGAGCAGTTCTTC	CASGGSAHNEQFF
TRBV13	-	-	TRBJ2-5	TGTGCCAGCAGCTCCTCCGGGACTGGTCGAGAGACCCAGTACTTC	CASSSSGTGRETQYF
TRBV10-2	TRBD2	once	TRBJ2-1	TGCGCCAGCAGTGAGGAGACTAGCGGGAGGAGGAATGAGCAGTTCTTC	CASSEETSGRRNEQFF
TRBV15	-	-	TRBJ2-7	TGTGCCACCAGCCTTGCGGCAGACTACGAGCAGTACTTC	CATSLAADYEQYF
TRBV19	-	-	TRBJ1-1	TGTGCCAGTAGTACCCTTACGGACATCCCCGGCACTGAAGCTTTCTTT	CASSTLTDIPGTEAFF
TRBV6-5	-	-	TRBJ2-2	TGTGCCAGCAGTTTGACAGGAGTTAACACCGGGGAGCTGTTTTTT	CASSLTGVNTGELFF
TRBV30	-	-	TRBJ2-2	TGTGCCTGGAGTGTACTAGGGTCGGTAGGAGGTCTAGCGCCAGGGGGCACCGGGGAGCTGTTTTTT	CAWSVLGSVGGLAPGGTGELFF
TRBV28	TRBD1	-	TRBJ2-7	TGTGCCAGCAGTTTATGGGGGACAGGTCTTGTGACGCACGAGCAGTACTTC	CASSLWGTGLVTHEQYF
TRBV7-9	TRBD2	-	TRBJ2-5	TGTGCCAGCAGCTTGATACTAGCGCTACAAGAGACCCAGTACTTC	CASSLILALQETQYF
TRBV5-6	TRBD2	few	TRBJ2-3	TGTGCCAGCAGCTTGGACACTCTAGCGGACACAGATACGCAGTATTTT	CASSLDTLADTDTQYF
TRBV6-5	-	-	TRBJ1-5	TGTGCCAGCAGTTACTCGATCTCGGGGAATCAGCCCCAGCATTTT	CASSYSISGNQPQHF
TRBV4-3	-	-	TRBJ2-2	TGCGCCAGCAGCCCCCTGAGGGAGGTGAACACCGGGGAGCTGTTTTTT	CASSPLREVNTGELFF
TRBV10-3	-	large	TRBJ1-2	TGTGCCATCAGTGAATCCGTTCCTAACTATGGCTACACCTTC	CAISESVPNYGYTF
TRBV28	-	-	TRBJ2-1	TGTGCCAGCAGTTTAGGTGGGAGGTCCTACAATGAGCAGTTCTTC	CASSLGGRSYNEQFF
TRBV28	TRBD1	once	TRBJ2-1	TGTGCCAGCAGTGGGGACAGGAGCTCCTACAATGAGCAGTTCTTC	CASSGDRSSYNEQFF
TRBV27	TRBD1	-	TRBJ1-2	TGTGCCAGCAGTTCAGGGGGGAAAGGCTACACCTTC	CASSSGGKGYTF
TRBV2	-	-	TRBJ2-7	TGTGCCAGCAGTGCCTCTCTCTACGAGCAGTACTTC	CASSASLYEQYF
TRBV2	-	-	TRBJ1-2	TGTGCCAGCAGTGAAGCGCTTCAGGGGACGGGCAACTATGGCTACACCTTC	CASSEALQGTGNYGYTF
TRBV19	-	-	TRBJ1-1	TGTGCCAGTAGTATAGATGGTGGGACACGGAACACTGAAGCTTTCTTT	CASSIDGGTRNTEAFF
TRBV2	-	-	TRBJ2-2	TGTGCCAGCAATCATGGCAGGGGGGCCGGGGAGCTGTTTTTT	CASNHGRGAGELFF
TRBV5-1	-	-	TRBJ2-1	TGCGCCAGCAGCCGCGGGGCAGGTACGCAGTTCTTC	CASSRGAGTQFF
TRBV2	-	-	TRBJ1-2	TGTGCCAGCAGTCAGACTGGAGGCTATGGCTACACCTTC	CASSQTGGYGYTF
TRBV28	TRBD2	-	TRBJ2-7	TGTGCCAGCAGTTTGCTAGCGGATAGCTCCTACGGGCAGTACTTC	CASSLLADSSYGQYF
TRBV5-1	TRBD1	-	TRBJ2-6	TGCGCCAGCAGCTTGGGGACAGGGGCCCCTGGGGCCAACGTCCTGACTTTC	CASSLGTGAPGANVLTF
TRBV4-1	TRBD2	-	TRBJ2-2	TGCGCCAGCAGCCAATTAGGCGTTGGACTAGCATACACCGGGGAGCTGTTTTTT	CASSQLGVGLAYTGELFF
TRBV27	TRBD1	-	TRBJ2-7	TGTGCCAGCAGCGCCGGGACAGGGGTCAGAGAGCAGTACTTC	CASSAGTGVREQYF
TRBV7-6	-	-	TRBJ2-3	TGTGCCAGCAGCTCCGGGTTCCAGTCTAGCACAGATACGCAGTATTTT	CASSSGFQSSTDTQYF
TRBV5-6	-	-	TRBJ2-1	TGTGCCAGCAGCTTATCTACAGCTTTCTACAATGAGCAGTTCTTC	CASSLSTAFYNEQFF
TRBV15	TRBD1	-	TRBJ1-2	TGTGCCACCAGCAGGGACAGGCCGTCGGATTATGGCTACACCTTC	CATSRDRPSDYGYTF
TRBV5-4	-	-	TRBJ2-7	TGTGCCAGCAGCGCGACAGGCTCCATCTACGAGCAGTACTTC	CASSATGSIYEQYF
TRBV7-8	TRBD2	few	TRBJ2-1	TGTGCCAGCAGCTGGGGGGGGTACAATGAGCAGTTCTTC	CASSWGGYNEQFF
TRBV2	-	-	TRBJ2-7	TGTGCCAGCAGCCGGGGGGCCCAGCGGGAGCAGTACTTC	CASSRGAQREQYF
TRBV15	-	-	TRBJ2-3	TGTGCCACCAGCAGCCCTGGAGGGCCGCTAGATACGCAGTATTTT	CATSSPGGPLDTQYF
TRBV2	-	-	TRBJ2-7	TGTGCCAGCTTTGACAGAGACGATCTCTACGAGCAGTACTTC	CASFDRDDLYEQYF
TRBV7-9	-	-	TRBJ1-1	TGTGCCAGCAGCCCCTGGGACACCTTGGGGACTGAAGCTTTCTTT	CASSPWDTLGTEAFF
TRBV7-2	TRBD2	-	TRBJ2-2	TGTGCCAGCAGCCCGGGGGGCGGGGAGCTGTTTTTT	CASSPGGGELFF
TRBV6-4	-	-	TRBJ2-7	TGTGCCACCCTCCGGGACGGGAGCTCCTACGAGCAGTACTTC	CATLRDGSSYEQYF
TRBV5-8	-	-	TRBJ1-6	TGTGCCAGCAGCCCTTATAATTCACCCCTCCACTTT	CASSPYNSPLHF
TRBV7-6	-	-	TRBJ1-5	TGTGCCAGCAGCTTATCTGGAGGCTATCAGCCCCAGCATTTT	CASSLSGGYQPQHF
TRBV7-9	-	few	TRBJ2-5	TGTGCCAGCAGCCCGCCAGACAGCCTACAAGAGACCCAGTACTTC	CASSPPDSLQETQYF
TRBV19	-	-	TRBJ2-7	TGTGCCAGTAGTATTCAGGGGCACATGACCGAGCAGTACTTC	CASSIQGHMTEQYF
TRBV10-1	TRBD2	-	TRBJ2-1	TGCGCCAGCAGTGACCGGGAGGGTAGCTCCTACAATGAGCAGTTCTTC	CASSDREGSSYNEQFF
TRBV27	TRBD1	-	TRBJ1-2	TGTGCCAGCTCCTGGACAGGGGTTTTCTATGGCTACACCTTC	CASSWTGVFYGYTF
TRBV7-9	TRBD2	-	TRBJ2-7	TGTGCCAGCAGCGAAGCGGGAAGCTACGAGCAGTACTTC	CASSEAGSYEQYF
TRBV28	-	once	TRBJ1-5	TGTGCCAGCAGTTTCTCCGGGGATCAGCCCCAGCATTTT	CASSFSGDQPQHF
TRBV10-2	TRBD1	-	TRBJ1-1	TGCGCCAGCGCGGACAGGGGAAAGTATGCTTTCTTT	CASADRGKYAFF
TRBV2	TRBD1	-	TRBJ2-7	TGTGCCAGCAGTGAACCGGGACAGGGAGGGCACGAGCAGTACTTC	CASSEPGQGGHEQYF
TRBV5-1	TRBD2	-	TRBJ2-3	TGCGCCAGCAGCTTGTCCACCTTGCTAGCGGGATTCACAGATACGCAGTATTTT	CASSLSTLLAGFTDTQYF
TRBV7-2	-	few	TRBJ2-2	TGTGCCAGCAGCCGGGTCCGGGAGAACACCGGGGAGCTGTTTTTT	CASSRVRENTGELFF
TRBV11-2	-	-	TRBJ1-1	TGTGCCAGCAGCTTAGCAGGGTACATGAACACTGAAGCTTTCTTT	CASSLAGYMNTEAFF